This T cell receptor (beta chain) comes out of a study of T cells after yellow fever vaccination. This clonotype was observed a handful of times. The V end was cut by 1 base, the J end by 3 bases, with 10 bases between. CDR3 length: 15 residues. Germline values: CDR1 SGHAT, CDR2 FQNNGV. Template switching with 5'RACE generated the TCR cDNA and added a universal primer site and UMIs. TCRdb re-analysed the 5' RACE reads in MiXCR, keeping a single row per CDR3 protein. The sample includes about 350,000 distinct CDR3 sequences, roughly 8.3% of them seen just once. This sequence originates from a man younger than 35 who received the YFV17D yellow fever vaccine. The V and J genes are TRBV11-2 and TRBJ2-1; D gene ambiguous. This material consisted of PBMCs, taken about 49 days after the first yellow fever vaccination. CDR3 residues: CASSLVAEIYNEQFF. The CDR3 DNA reads TGTGCCAGCAGCTTAGTTGCGGAGATCTACAATGAGCAGTTCTTC.